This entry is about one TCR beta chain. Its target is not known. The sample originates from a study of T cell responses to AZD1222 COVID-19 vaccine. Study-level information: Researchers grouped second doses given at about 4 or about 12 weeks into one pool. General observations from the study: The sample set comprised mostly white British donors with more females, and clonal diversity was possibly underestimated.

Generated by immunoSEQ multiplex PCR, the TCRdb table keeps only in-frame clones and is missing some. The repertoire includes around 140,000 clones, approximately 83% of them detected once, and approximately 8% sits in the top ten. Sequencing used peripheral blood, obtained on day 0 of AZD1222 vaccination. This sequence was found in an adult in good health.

The DNA of the CDR3 is TGTGCCAGCAGCCTCCCGACATGGGCAAATGACGAGCAGTACTTC. Amino acid sequence: CASSLPTWANDEQYF. V usage is TRBV28 and J usage is TRBJ2-7; D not resolved. Per germline, CDR1 MDHEN and CDR2 SYDVKM. Between the trimmed V and J ends, which lost 6 bases and 5 bases, there was a span of 20 bases. This CDR3 is built from 15 residues. Complete variable domain (other parts from reference TRBV28 and TRBJ2-7): DVKVTQSSRYLVKRTGEKVFLECVQDMDHENMFWYRQDPGLGLRLIYFSYDVKMKEKGDIPEGYSVSREKKERFSLILESASTNQTSMYLCASSLPTWANDEQYFGPGTRLTVT.